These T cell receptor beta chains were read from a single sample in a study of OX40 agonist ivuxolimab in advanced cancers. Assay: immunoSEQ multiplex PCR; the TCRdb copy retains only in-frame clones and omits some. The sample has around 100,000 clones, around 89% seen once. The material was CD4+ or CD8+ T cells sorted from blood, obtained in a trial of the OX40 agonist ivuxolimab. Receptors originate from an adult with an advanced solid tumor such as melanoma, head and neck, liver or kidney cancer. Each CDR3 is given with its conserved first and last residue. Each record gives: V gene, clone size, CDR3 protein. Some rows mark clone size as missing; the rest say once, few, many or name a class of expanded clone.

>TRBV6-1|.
CASSVRGQGTYEQYF
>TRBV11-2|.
CASSLSTYRELFF
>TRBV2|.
CASSNSRVKDTQYF
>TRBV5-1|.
CASSLASGYEQYF
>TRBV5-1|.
CASSLNLAGSTDTQYF
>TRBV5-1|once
CASSLGWNNEQFF
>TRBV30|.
CAWTTGVETQYF
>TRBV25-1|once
CASSDRARGRTGELFF
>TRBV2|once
CASSVQGGAFF
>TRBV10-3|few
CAIRNDHLVTF
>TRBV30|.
CAWSNSDRGLGANVLTF
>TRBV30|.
CAWGGNYEQYF
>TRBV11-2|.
CASSLGLGGTTYEQYF
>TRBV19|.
CASSRLAGAYETQYF
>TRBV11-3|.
CASSYRGLNTEAFF
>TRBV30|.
CALIWRTGVTEAFF
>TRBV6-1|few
CASKIETGENSPLHF
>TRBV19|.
CASSSGTGGSGELFF
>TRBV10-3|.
CASGNTGDTQYF
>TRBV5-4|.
CASSLAASDTYEQYF
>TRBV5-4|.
CASSLAGGTGAGSPLHF
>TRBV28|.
CATLEGKLFF
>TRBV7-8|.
CASESTGALGETQYF
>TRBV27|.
CASSLDRAGQPQHF
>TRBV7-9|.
CASSLKGSGKQYF
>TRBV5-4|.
CASSRETNSGNTIYF
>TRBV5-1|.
CASRNSGSLHAEQFF
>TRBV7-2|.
CASSLQGLGSTDTQYF
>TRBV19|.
CASSIDGTGEQFF
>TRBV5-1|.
CASSPGVGTEAFF
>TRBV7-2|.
CASSRSGQINEQFF
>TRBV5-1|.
CASSLVSGGSNTGELFF
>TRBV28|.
CASSSQRDRVGNIQYF
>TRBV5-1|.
CASSTGQGSYEQYF
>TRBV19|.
CASSIDPTRAGDGYTF
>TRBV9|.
CASSVDVAGGRDTQYF
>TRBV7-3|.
CASSSTSDPGETQYF
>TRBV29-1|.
CSVEGLAGDYSADTQYF
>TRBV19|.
CASSIGTVNTEAFF
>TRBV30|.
CAWSQPGPYNEQFF
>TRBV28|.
CASSRVNYGYTF
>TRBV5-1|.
CASSPGADYEQYF
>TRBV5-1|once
CASSSQPQGMIPTSYGYTF